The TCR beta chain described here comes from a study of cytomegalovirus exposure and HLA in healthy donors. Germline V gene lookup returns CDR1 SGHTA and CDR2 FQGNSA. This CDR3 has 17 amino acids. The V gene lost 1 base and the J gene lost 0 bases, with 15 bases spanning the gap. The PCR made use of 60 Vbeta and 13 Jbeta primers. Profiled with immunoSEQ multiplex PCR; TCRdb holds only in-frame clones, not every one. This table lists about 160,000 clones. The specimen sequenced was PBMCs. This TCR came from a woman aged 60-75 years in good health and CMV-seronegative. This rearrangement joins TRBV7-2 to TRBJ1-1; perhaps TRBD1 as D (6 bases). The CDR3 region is CASSLVRLQGLNTEAFF. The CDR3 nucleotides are TGTGCCAGCAGCTTAGTAAGGTTACAGGGTCTGAACACTGAAGCTTTCTTT.